Following are 11 T cell receptor beta chains from one sample sequenced in a study of T cell changes during pregnancy in multiple sclerosis. The table came from immunoSEQ multiplex PCR; TCRdb's copy has only in-frame clones and leaves some out. The repertoire holds about 55,000 clones, with roughly 94% as singletons. The sequences come from CD8+ T cells from peripheral blood mononuclear cells, collected after pregnancy. The receptors stem from a female donor with multiple sclerosis, enrolled in a pregnancy study.

The chain employs TRBV28 and TRBJ2-7, with TRBD2 matching 9 bases. Germline CDR1 MDHEN, CDR2 SYDVKM. Losses at the gene ends were 6 bases for V and 7 bases for J; bases not matched to a gene: 10. The CDR3 consists of 14 residues. CDR3 sequence: CASSPPAGGQEQYF. In DNA, the CDR3 is TGTGCCAGCAGCCCCCCGGCGGGAGGGCAAGAGCAGTACTTC. Full variable domain (remainder filled in from reference TRBV28 and TRBJ2-7): DVKVTQSSRYLVKRTGEKVFLECVQDMDHENMFWYRQDPGLGLRLIYFSYDVKMKEKGDIPEGYSVSREKKERFSLILESASTNQTSMYLCASSPPAGGQEQYFGPGTRLTVT.

The chain has TRBV10-3 and TRBJ1-1, with D unclear. Germline V gives CDR1 ENHRY, CDR2 SYGVKD. Trimming pared 6 bases from V and 1 base from J, leaving 6 bases between. CDR3 length equals 12 residues. The CDR3 bases are TGTGCCATCAGGACTGAGAACACTGAAGCTTTCTTT. It yields the protein CAIRTENTEAFF.

This chain's CDR3 is CASFFSGRPTDTQYF. The CDR3 DNA reads as TGTGCCAGCTTTTTCAGCGGGAGGCCAACAGATACGCAGTATTTT. The chain carries TRBV27 and TRBJ2-3; the match to TRBD2 covers 9 bases. Losses at the gene ends were 8 bases for V and 3 bases for J; bases not matched to a gene: 9. The length of the CDR3 is 15 residues. Germline CDR1 MNHEY, CDR2 SMNVEV (reference sequence).

V gene TRBV5-1 combines with J gene TRBJ1-1; 7 positions match TRBD1. The CDR3 is 12 amino acids. V was clipped by 4 bases and J by 8 bases; unmatched bases: 5. Germline CDR1 reads SGHRS; CDR2 reads YFSETQ. CDR3 protein: CASSHSGGEAFF. CDR3 bases: TGCGCCAGCAGCCATTCAGGGGGGGAAGCTTTCTTT.

This clone showed up just once. V gene TRBV4-1 combines with J gene TRBJ1-5; D may be TRBD1 (5 bases). Germline CDR1 MGHRA, CDR2 YSYEKL. Deletions cut 6 bases from V and 0 bases from J, with 9 bases between. CDR3 size: 14 residues. The CDR3 DNA reads TGCGCCAGCAGGGCGACAGATAGCAATCAGCCCCAGCATTTT. Translated, it gives CASRATDSNQPQHF.

This clone appeared a single time. The chain recombines TRBV11-2 with TRBJ2-7; D perhaps matches TRBD2 (5 bases). CDR3 size: 12 residues. V was pared by 5 bases and J by 6 bases, with 11 bases between. The germline CDR1 and CDR2 sequences are SGHAT and FQNNGV. CDR3 nucleotides: TGTGCCAGCAGCGTCTACGAGGGCGAGCAGTACTTC. It codes for CASSVYEGEQYF.

The gene calls are TRBV6-5 and TRBJ1-1, with a possible D match to TRBD1 (5 bases). The CDR3 runs to 13 residues. The germline V gene has CDR1 MNHEY and CDR2 SVGAGI. Trimming pared 7 bases from V and 1 base from J, leaving 10 bases between. The CDR3 spells CASIPDTNTEAFF. As DNA, the CDR3 is TGTGCCAGCATTCCGGACACGAACACTGAAGCTTTCTTT.

The chain is built from TRBV6-5 and TRBJ1-1; D unresolved. Germline CDR1 is MNHEY and CDR2 is SVGAGI. Trimming took 5 bases from V and 1 from J, leaving 11 bases between them. This CDR3 is built from 14 residues. CDR3 sequence: CASSPETRNTEAFF. The CDR3 DNA follows: TGTGCCAGCAGTCCTGAGACAAGGAACACTGAAGCTTTCTTT.

The chain carries TRBV9 and TRBJ2-5, with 10 bases that match TRBD2. Trimming at V came to 4 bases and at J to 2 bases, leaving 5 bases not matched to a gene. This CDR3 has 15 amino acids. Germline assignment: CDR1 SGDLS and CDR2 YYNGEE. The CDR3 is CASSPRTSGQETQYF. As DNA, the CDR3 is TGTGCCAGCAGCCCGCGGACTAGCGGACAAGAGACCCAGTACTTC.

V gene TRBV7-8 combines with J gene TRBJ2-1; the D is unclear. Looked up from germline, CDR1 is SGHVS and CDR2 is FQNEAQ. CDR3 size: 14 residues. Trimming stripped 1 base from V and 4 bases from J, with 8 bases between. Written as DNA, the CDR3 is TGTGCCAGCAGCTTAGATCTGGAGTACAATGAGCAGTTCTTC. This sequence encodes CASSLDLEYNEQFF.

The chain joins TRBV5-1 to TRBJ1-2, with D unclear. This CDR3 has 15 amino acids. Germline values: CDR1 SGHRS, CDR2 YFSETQ. V lost 0 bases and J 4 bases, leaving 13 bases between the germline ends. The CDR3 DNA reads TGCGCCAGCAGCTTGGAACCGGGGTGGGCCTATGGCTACACCTTC. Its protein is CASSLEPGWAYGYTF.